A selection of T cell receptor beta chains follows, all from one sample in a study of T-cell reconstitution after alpha-beta-depleted transplantation in children. TCRdb redid the calling of the PCR reads with MiXCR, one entry per CDR3 protein. The sample yields approximately 390,000 distinct CDR3 sequences, 9.5% to 13% seen once. The sequencing here drew on PBMCs from the stem cell graft donor, taken from the stem cell graft. Receptor source: a human donor who donated a stem cell graft to a child with acute myeloid leukemia. The CDR3 runs from the conserved cysteine through the conserved F or W. The order of the fields is D gene, J gene, V gene, clone size, CDR3 DNA, CDR3 protein. A D gene is named only where the DNA matches it firmly. Clone size is shown for a subset of rows, as once, few, many or a class of expanded clone.

d_gene: -; j_gene: TRBJ1-3; v_gene: TRBV4-3; abundance: few; CDR3nt: TGCGCCAGCAGCCAAGGAACCGGGCAAGGAAACACCATATATTTT; CDR3aa: CASSQGTGQGNTIYF
d_gene: TRBD2; j_gene: TRBJ2-3; v_gene: TRBV6-5; abundance: few; CDR3nt: TGTGCCAGCAGTTCATTAGGGACTAGCGGGGGGGTTAGCACAGATACGCAGTATTTT; CDR3aa: CASSSLGTSGGVSTDTQYF
d_gene: -; j_gene: TRBJ1-1; v_gene: TRBV2; abundance: few; CDR3nt: TGTGCCAGTCTAATCGGGTCCCCTGAAGCTTTCTTT; CDR3aa: CASLIGSPEAFF
d_gene: -; j_gene: TRBJ2-7; v_gene: TRBV6-2/TRBV6-3; abundance: few; CDR3nt: TGTGCCAGCAGCACTCCGGGACCCTCCTACGAGCAGTACTTC; CDR3aa: CASSTPGPSYEQYF
d_gene: -; j_gene: TRBJ1-1; v_gene: TRBV19; abundance: -; CDR3nt: TGTGCCAGTAGTATACAGTACCGCCCGGAAGCTTTCTTT; CDR3aa: CASSIQYRPEAFF
d_gene: TRBD1; j_gene: TRBJ1-2; v_gene: TRBV5-1; abundance: few; CDR3nt: TGCGCCAGCAGCGTCGGGACAGGCCCCACTGACTATGGCTACACCTTC; CDR3aa: CASSVGTGPTDYGYTF
d_gene: TRBD1; j_gene: TRBJ2-2; v_gene: TRBV2; abundance: -; CDR3nt: TGTGCCAGCACATTTCAGGGGGCAAAGTCCGGGGAGCTGTTTTTT; CDR3aa: CASTFQGAKSGELFF
d_gene: TRBD2; j_gene: TRBJ2-5; v_gene: TRBV7-2; abundance: few; CDR3nt: TGTGCCAGCAGCTTCTACCAAGCGGGAGGGAGGCAAGAGACCCAGTACTTC; CDR3aa: CASSFYQAGGRQETQYF
d_gene: TRBD2; j_gene: TRBJ2-7; v_gene: TRBV7-2; abundance: many; CDR3nt: TGTGCCAGCAGCCTGGGACTAGCGGCCTCCTACGAGCAGTACTTC; CDR3aa: CASSLGLAASYEQYF
d_gene: -; j_gene: TRBJ2-1; v_gene: TRBV20-1; abundance: many; CDR3nt: TGCAGTGCTATCGAGACAGTGGGCTACAATGAGCAGTTCTTC; CDR3aa: CSAIETVGYNEQFF
d_gene: -; j_gene: TRBJ2-3; v_gene: TRBV14; abundance: few; CDR3nt: TGTGCCAGCAGCCAAGATCGGTTGGGTACAGATACGCAGTATTTT; CDR3aa: CASSQDRLGTDTQYF
d_gene: TRBD1; j_gene: TRBJ2-5; v_gene: TRBV29-1; abundance: many; CDR3nt: TGCAGCGCTACACCGGGACAGAACCAAGAGACCCAGTACTTC; CDR3aa: CSATPGQNQETQYF
d_gene: TRBD2; j_gene: TRBJ2-3; v_gene: TRBV5-1; abundance: -; CDR3nt: TGCGCCAGCAGCTCCAGACTAGCGGGAGGGCCTCGGGATACGCAGTATTTT; CDR3aa: CASSSRLAGGPRDTQYF
d_gene: TRBD1; j_gene: TRBJ2-3; v_gene: TRBV5-1; abundance: -; CDR3nt: TGCGCCAGCAGCCAACCGGGACAGGGCACAACAGATACGCAGTATTTT; CDR3aa: CASSQPGQGTTDTQYF
d_gene: -; j_gene: TRBJ2-1; v_gene: TRBV5-1; abundance: few; CDR3nt: TGCGCCAGCAGCTTTGAGGGCACCCTCTCCTACAATGAGCAGTTCTTC; CDR3aa: CASSFEGTLSYNEQFF
d_gene: -; j_gene: TRBJ1-3; v_gene: TRBV29-1; abundance: few; CDR3nt: TGCAGCGTTGAGGGGGCAGGGCTCGCTGGAAACACCATATATTTT; CDR3aa: CSVEGAGLAGNTIYF
d_gene: -; j_gene: TRBJ2-3; v_gene: TRBV5-1; abundance: many; CDR3nt: TGCGCCAGCAGCCCAGCTACTAGCACAGATACGCAGTATTTT; CDR3aa: CASSPATSTDTQYF
d_gene: TRBD2; j_gene: TRBJ2-7; v_gene: TRBV5-6; abundance: many; CDR3nt: TGTGCCAGCAGACCAACTAGCGGAGTTTACGAGCAGTACTTC; CDR3aa: CASRPTSGVYEQYF
d_gene: TRBD2; j_gene: TRBJ2-1; v_gene: TRBV5-6; abundance: many; CDR3nt: TGTGCCAGCAGCGACCTGGGGCGGGGGAGCCACAATGAGCAGTTCTTC; CDR3aa: CASSDLGRGSHNEQFF
d_gene: TRBD2; j_gene: TRBJ2-3; v_gene: TRBV3-1; abundance: many; CDR3nt: TGTGCCAGCAGCCGCGGACTAGCGGGGGCCAGCACAGATACGCAGTATTTT; CDR3aa: CASSRGLAGASTDTQYF
d_gene: -; j_gene: TRBJ2-6; v_gene: TRBV5-6; abundance: -; CDR3nt: TGTGCCAGCAGCGTCACGGGGGCCAACGTCCTGACTTTC; CDR3aa: CASSVTGANVLTF
d_gene: TRBD1; j_gene: TRBJ2-7; v_gene: TRBV7-2; abundance: -; CDR3nt: TGTGCCAGCAGCTTAGAAAGACAGGGTCAGCAGTACTTC; CDR3aa: CASSLERQGQQYF
d_gene: -; j_gene: TRBJ2-5; v_gene: TRBV12-3/TRBV12-4; abundance: few; CDR3nt: TGTGCCAGCAGTTTTTCCGGGACACCAGCTAAGACCCAGTACTTC; CDR3aa: CASSFSGTPAKTQYF
d_gene: -; j_gene: TRBJ2-1; v_gene: TRBV20-1; abundance: few; CDR3nt: TGCAGTGCTACACCGGGCCCCCCCTACAATGAGCAGTTCTTC; CDR3aa: CSATPGPPYNEQFF
d_gene: -; j_gene: TRBJ2-7; v_gene: TRBV20-1; abundance: -; CDR3nt: TGCAGTGCTCGTTACGAAGGAACCTACGAGCAGTACTTC; CDR3aa: CSARYEGTYEQYF
d_gene: -; j_gene: TRBJ1-2; v_gene: TRBV5-6; abundance: -; CDR3nt: TGTGCCAGCAGCTTGTTGGGGAGTGTATACGATGGCTACACCTTC; CDR3aa: CASSLLGSVYDGYTF
d_gene: -; j_gene: TRBJ2-1; v_gene: TRBV7-3; abundance: -; CDR3nt: TGTGCCAGCAGCCCTTGGGGGGACAGATACAATGAGCAGTTCTTC; CDR3aa: CASSPWGDRYNEQFF
d_gene: TRBD1; j_gene: TRBJ1-4; v_gene: TRBV15; abundance: -; CDR3nt: TGTGCCACCAGCACTAGACAGGGCAAAAATGAAAAACTGTTTTTT; CDR3aa: CATSTRQGKNEKLFF
d_gene: -; j_gene: TRBJ1-2; v_gene: TRBV19; abundance: -; CDR3nt: TGTGCCAGTACCCAAAGCGGGGCTCCGGCAGCTCTCTATGGCTACACCTTC; CDR3aa: CASTQSGAPAALYGYTF
d_gene: TRBD2; j_gene: TRBJ2-2; v_gene: TRBV5-1; abundance: -; CDR3nt: TGCGCCAGCAGCTTGACTAGCGGGATGGGGGAGCTGTTTTTT; CDR3aa: CASSLTSGMGELFF
d_gene: -; j_gene: TRBJ2-3; v_gene: TRBV29-1; abundance: -; CDR3nt: TGCAGCGCCGAGGCAGGGAGCCGCCAAGATACGCAGTATTTT; CDR3aa: CSAEAGSRQDTQYF
d_gene: TRBD2; j_gene: TRBJ2-4; v_gene: TRBV7-8; abundance: -; CDR3nt: TGTGCCAGCAGCTTAGCGAGAATAGCGGGGGGGGTAGCCAAAAACATTCAGTACTTC; CDR3aa: CASSLARIAGGVAKNIQYF
d_gene: -; j_gene: TRBJ1-5; v_gene: TRBV19; abundance: few; CDR3nt: TGTGCCAGTAGTATAGGGGGGACGGGCAATCAGCCCCAGCATTTT; CDR3aa: CASSIGGTGNQPQHF
d_gene: -; j_gene: TRBJ1-1; v_gene: TRBV5-5; abundance: few; CDR3nt: TGTGCCAGCAGTTCGGTAGGGGGGCACACTGAAGCTTTCTTT; CDR3aa: CASSSVGGHTEAFF
d_gene: -; j_gene: TRBJ2-1; v_gene: TRBV4-1; abundance: -; CDR3nt: TGCGCCAGCAGCCGGACCCTGGGCGTAGGTGAGCAGTTCTTC; CDR3aa: CASSRTLGVGEQFF
d_gene: TRBD2; j_gene: TRBJ2-1; v_gene: TRBV7-8; abundance: -; CDR3nt: TGTGCCAGCAGTAGGACTAGCGGGTATTACAATGAGCAGTTCTTC; CDR3aa: CASSRTSGYYNEQFF
d_gene: -; j_gene: TRBJ1-5; v_gene: TRBV5-1; abundance: many; CDR3nt: TGCGCCAGCAGCTCAGGGGACAATCAGCCCCAGCATTTT; CDR3aa: CASSSGDNQPQHF
d_gene: TRBD2; j_gene: TRBJ2-5; v_gene: TRBV20-1; abundance: -; CDR3nt: TGCAGTGTCGATTTCTATTTGACTAGCGGACCGACCCAGTACTTC; CDR3aa: CSVDFYLTSGPTQYF
d_gene: -; j_gene: TRBJ2-3; v_gene: TRBV10-3; abundance: -; CDR3nt: TGTGCCATCAGCGGGACAAAAGGAAACACAGATACGCAGTATTTT; CDR3aa: CAISGTKGNTDTQYF
d_gene: -; j_gene: TRBJ1-2; v_gene: TRBV5-5; abundance: -; CDR3nt: TGTGCCAGCAGCTTCGACAGTACCTATGGCTACACCTTC; CDR3aa: CASSFDSTYGYTF
d_gene: TRBD1; j_gene: TRBJ1-2; v_gene: TRBV10-2; abundance: -; CDR3nt: TGCGCCAGCAGGCCCTCAGGGGGCGGCTATGGCTACACCTTC; CDR3aa: CASRPSGGGYGYTF